A single sample is the source of the 17 T cell receptor beta chains below, sequenced in a study of OX40 agonist ivuxolimab in advanced cancers. Profiling relied on immunoSEQ multiplex PCR, and the TCRdb table lists in-frame clones only, not all of them. The sample has over 60,000 clones, roughly 85% seen once. This specimen was CD4+ or CD8+ T cells sorted from blood, taken in a trial of the OX40 agonist ivuxolimab. These receptor sequences come from an adult with an advanced solid tumor such as melanoma, head and neck, liver or kidney cancer.

The chain joins TRBV4-1 to TRBJ1-6; the D gene is possibly TRBD1 (5 bases). Between the trimmed V and J ends, which lost 0 bases and 5 bases, there was a span of 11 bases. Germline CDR1 and CDR2: MGHRA and YSYEKL. The CDR3 is 16 amino acids. This chain's CDR3 is CASSQDADRNNSPLHF. For the CDR3, the DNA is TGCGCCAGCAGCCAAGATGCCGACAGAAATAATTCACCCCTCCACTTT.

This clone was detected a few times. The chain combines TRBV5-1 with TRBJ1-5; tentatively, D is TRBD1 (6 bases). CDR1 and CDR2 (germline): SGHRS, YFSETQ. The CDR3 extends over 15 amino acids. Deletions cut 5 bases from V and 9 bases from J, with 21 bases between. The CDR3: CASSRNPGLGGPQHF. The DNA for the CDR3 is TGCGCCAGCAGTCGAAATCCAGGTTTAGGGGGGCCCCAGCATTTT.

The chain is built from TRBV9 and TRBJ1-4, with 11 positions matching TRBD1. CDR1 SGDLS and CDR2 YYNGEE come from the germline V gene. V lost 3 bases to trimming and J lost 6 bases; unmatched junction nucleotides: 4. There are 15 residues in the CDR3. DNA for the CDR3: TGTGCCAGCAGCGCCGGACAGGGGGCGCATGAAAAACTGTTTTTT. Its protein is CASSAGQGAHEKLFF.

V is TRBV5-1 and J is TRBJ2-5; 7 bases align to TRBD1. Germline CDR1 SGHRS, CDR2 YFSETQ. The CDR3 sequence is 14 residues long. V shed 4 bases and J 4 bases; nucleotides not matched to a gene: 7. The CDR3 reads CASSPQTGIETQYF. The CDR3 coding sequence is TGCGCCAGCAGCCCCCAGACAGGGATAGAGACCCAGTACTTC.

CDR3 sequence reads: CASSIWKGAGYEQYF. The CDR3 coding sequence is TGTGCCAGTAGTATATGGAAGGGTGCAGGCTACGAGCAGTACTTC. The V and J genes are TRBV19 and TRBJ2-7; no firm D call. The CDR3 loop spans 15 amino acids. The germline V and J ends were trimmed by 2 bases and 3 bases, with 14 bases remaining between them. Germline CDR1 LNHDA, CDR2 SQIVND (reference sequence).

The gene calls are TRBV15 and TRBJ1-4, with TRBD1 matching over 10 bases. The CDR3 has 16 amino acids. Trimming removed 5 bases from V and 7 bases from J; junction bases left unmatched: 10. Germline V gives CDR1 LNHNV, CDR2 YYDKDF (reference sequence). This chain's CDR3 is CATSGRDRGEGEKLFF. The CDR3 nucleotides read TGTGCCACCAGCGGCCGGGACAGGGGCGAAGGTGAAAAACTGTTTTTT.

The gene calls are TRBV4-1 and TRBJ1-2; D perhaps matches TRBD1 (6 bases). The germline V and J ends were trimmed by 4 bases and 2 bases, with 11 bases remaining between them. This CDR3 region has 14 residues. Per germline, CDR1 MGHRA and CDR2 YSYEKL. The CDR3 sequence is CASSRPGENYGYTF. In DNA, the CDR3 is TGCGCCAGCAGCCGGCCAGGGGAAAACTATGGCTACACCTTC.

V usage is TRBV6-6 and J usage is TRBJ2-7, with unresolved D. Germline CDR1 MNHNY, CDR2 SVGAGI (reference sequence). This CDR3 contains 11 residues. The V gene lost 5 bases and the J gene lost 6 bases, with 8 bases spanning the gap. CDR3 protein: CASSLLREQYF. Here the CDR3 DNA reads TGTGCCAGCAGTCTCCTACGCGAGCAGTACTTC.

The chain recombines TRBV18 with TRBJ2-3; D ambiguous. CDR1 and CDR2 from the germline V gene are KGHSH and LQKENI. Trimming pared 3 bases from V and 4 bases from J, leaving 14 bases between. CDR3 length equals 15 residues. The CDR3 nucleotides are TGTGCCAGCTCACCCCGAGGAGTATATGCAGATACGCAGTATTTT. It specifies CASSPRGVYADTQYF.

The chain recombines TRBV5-1 with TRBJ1-2, with TRBD1 identical over 9 bases. With 1 base clipped from V and 0 bases from J, the junction kept 1 base outside the gene matches. This CDR3 has 15 amino acids. Germline V gene sequence: CDR1 SGHRS, CDR2 YFSETQ. CDR3 coding DNA: TGCGCCAGCAGCTTGACAGGGGGCCCTAACTATGGCTACACCTTC. Amino acid sequence: CASSLTGGPNYGYTF.

The CDR3 DNA sequence: TGTGCCAGCAGACCAGAGTGGGGCCTAGCGGGTACCCTCAATGAGCAGTTCTTC. Translating it yields CASRPEWGLAGTLNEQFF. This chain connects TRBV7-9 to TRBJ2-1; TRBD2 matches 8 bases. This CDR3 comprises 18 residues. Germline V gene lookup returns CDR1 SEHNR and CDR2 FQNEAQ (reference sequence). V was pared by 6 bases and J by 6 bases, with 19 bases of the junction left unmatched.

This chain connects TRBV28 to TRBJ2-5, with unresolved D. Trimming shortened V by 2 bases and J by 1 base, and 11 bases separated the two germline ends. Germline loops: CDR1 MDHEN, CDR2 SYDVKM. This CDR3 contains 15 residues. CDR3 protein: CASSLPVPGQETQYF. CDR3 in DNA: TGTGCCAGCAGTTTACCTGTCCCCGGCCAAGAGACCCAGTACTTC.

This chain connects TRBV4-1 to TRBJ2-5; TRBD1 is a possible D gene (6 bases). V was trimmed by 3 bases and J by 5 bases, leaving 16 bases between them. The CDR3 covers 15 residues. Germline assignment: CDR1 MGHRA and CDR2 YSYEKL. This CDR3 is CASSQDILRGETQYF. Written as DNA, the CDR3 is TGCGCCAGCAGCCAGGACATTCTAAGGGGGGAGACCCAGTACTTC.

The rearrangement joins TRBV4-1 to TRBJ2-5; 7 nucleotides line up with TRBD1. Germline trimming cut 4 bases from V and 3 bases from J; bases unmatched to any gene: 5. This CDR3 is built from 14 residues. Per germline, CDR1 MGHRA and CDR2 YSYEKL. CDR3 nucleotide sequence: TGCGCCAGCAGCCCCCGAGGGGGCGAAGAGACCCAGTACTTC. This gives the protein CASSPRGGEETQYF.

V and J are TRBV4-1 and TRBJ1-5; TRBD1 matches at 8 bases. Germline V gene lookup returns CDR1 MGHRA and CDR2 YSYEKL. The CDR3 extends over 16 amino acids. Trimming took 6 bases from V and 4 from J; bases not matched to a gene: 11. The CDR3 reads CASRQTGTGKNQPQHF. The CDR3 DNA sequence: TGCGCCAGCAGGCAAACCGGGACAGGAAAAAATCAGCCCCAGCATTTT.

The rearrangement uses TRBV6-1 and TRBJ2-7; perhaps TRBD2 as D (5 bases). This CDR3 is 14 amino acids long. The V gene's germline CDR1 is MNHNS and CDR2 SASEGT. Trimming left V 3 bases short and J 1 base short, with 10 bases between. As DNA, the CDR3 is TGTGCCAGCAGTGATAGGAGGTTATCCTACGAGCAGTACTTC. As protein: CASSDRRLSYEQYF.

The chain links TRBV4-2 to TRBJ2-2; TRBD2 aligns across 13 bases. Germline loops: CDR1 LGHNA, CDR2 YNFKEQ. Losses at the gene ends were 0 bases for V and 7 bases for J; bases not matched to a gene: 14. This CDR3 has 20 amino acids. The CDR3 sequence is CASSQEVRGTSGAWGGELFF. Written as DNA, the CDR3 is TGTGCCAGCAGCCAAGAAGTGCGAGGGACTAGCGGGGCGTGGGGCGGGGAGCTGTTTTTT.